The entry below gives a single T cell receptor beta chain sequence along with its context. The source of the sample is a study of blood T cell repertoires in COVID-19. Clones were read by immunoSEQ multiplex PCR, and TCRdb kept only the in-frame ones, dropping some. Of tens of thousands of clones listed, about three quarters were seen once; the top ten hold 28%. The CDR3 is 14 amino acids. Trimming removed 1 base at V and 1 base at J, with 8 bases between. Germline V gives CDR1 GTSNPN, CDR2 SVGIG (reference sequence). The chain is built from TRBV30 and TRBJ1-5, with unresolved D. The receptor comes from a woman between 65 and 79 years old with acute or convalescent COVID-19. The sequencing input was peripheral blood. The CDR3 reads CAWSGAGSNQPQHF. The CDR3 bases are TGTGCCTGGAGTGGCGCGGGAAGCAATCAGCCCCAGCATTTT. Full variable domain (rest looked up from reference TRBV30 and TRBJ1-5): SQTIHQWPATLVQPVGSPLSLECTVEGTSNPNLYWYRQAAGRGLQLLFYSVGIGQISSEVPQNLSASRPQDRQFILSSKKLLLSDSGFYLCAWSGAGSNQPQHFGDGTRLSIL.